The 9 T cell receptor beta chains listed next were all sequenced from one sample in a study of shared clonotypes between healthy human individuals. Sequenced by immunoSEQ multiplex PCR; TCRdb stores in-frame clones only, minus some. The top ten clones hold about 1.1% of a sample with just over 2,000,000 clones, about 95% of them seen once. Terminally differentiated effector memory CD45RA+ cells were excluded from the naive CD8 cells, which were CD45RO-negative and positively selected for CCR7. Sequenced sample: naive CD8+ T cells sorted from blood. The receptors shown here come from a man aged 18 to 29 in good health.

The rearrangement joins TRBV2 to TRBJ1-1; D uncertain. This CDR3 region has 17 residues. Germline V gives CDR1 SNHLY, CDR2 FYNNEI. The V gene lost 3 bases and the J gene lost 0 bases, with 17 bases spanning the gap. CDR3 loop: CASSDFSGVYMNTEAFF. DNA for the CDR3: TGTGCCAGCAGTGATTTTTCTGGGGTTTACATGAACACTGAAGCTTTCTTT.

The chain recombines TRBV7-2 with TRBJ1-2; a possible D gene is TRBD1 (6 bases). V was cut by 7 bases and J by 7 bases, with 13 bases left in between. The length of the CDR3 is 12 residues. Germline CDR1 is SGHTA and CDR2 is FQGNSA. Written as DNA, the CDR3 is TGTGCCAGCACCCCCGGGGGGCCTGGCTACACCTTC. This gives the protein CASTPGGPGYTF.

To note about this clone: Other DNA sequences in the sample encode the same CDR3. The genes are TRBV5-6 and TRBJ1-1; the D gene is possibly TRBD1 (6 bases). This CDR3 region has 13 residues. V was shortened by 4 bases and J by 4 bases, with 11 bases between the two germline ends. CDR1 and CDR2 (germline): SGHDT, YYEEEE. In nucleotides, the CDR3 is TGTGCCAGCAGCCCCACAGGGTCCACTGAAGCTTTCTTT. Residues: CASSPTGSTEAFF.

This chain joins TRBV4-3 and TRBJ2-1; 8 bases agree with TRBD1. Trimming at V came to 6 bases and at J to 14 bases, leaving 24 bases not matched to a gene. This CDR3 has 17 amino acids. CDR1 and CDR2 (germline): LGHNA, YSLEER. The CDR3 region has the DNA TGCGCCAGCAGTCAGGAAATCGTCGGGACAGGCCTTGGTCGGGAGTTCTTC. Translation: CASSQEIVGTGLGREFF.

In DNA form, the CDR3 reads TGCAGCGCAAGTCCGGACTCGTACAATGAGCAGTTCTTC. This codes for CSASPDSYNEQFF. The V and J genes are TRBV29-1 and TRBJ2-1, with a possible D match to TRBD2 (5 bases). V was pared by 7 bases and J by 4 bases, with 14 bases between. Per germline, CDR1 SQVTM and CDR2 ANQGSEA. The CDR3 runs 13 residues.

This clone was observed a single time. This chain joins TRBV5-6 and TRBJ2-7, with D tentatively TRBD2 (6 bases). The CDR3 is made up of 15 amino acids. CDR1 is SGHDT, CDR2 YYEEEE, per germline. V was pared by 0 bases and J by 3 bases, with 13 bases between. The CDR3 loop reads CASSLATSFSYEQYF. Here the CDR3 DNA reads TGTGCCAGCAGCTTGGCGACTAGTTTCAGCTACGAGCAGTACTTC.

CDR3 nucleotides: TGTGCCAGCGCTTTGACAGAGGGGGGTCCCACAGATACGCAGTATTTT. Amino acids: CASALTEGGPTDTQYF. This chain joins TRBV27 and TRBJ2-3, with D perhaps TRBD1 or TRBD2 (6 bases each). CDR1 is MNHEY, CDR2 SMNVEV, per germline (reference sequence). V was pared by 8 bases and J by 2 bases, with 20 bases between. The CDR3 spans 16 residues.

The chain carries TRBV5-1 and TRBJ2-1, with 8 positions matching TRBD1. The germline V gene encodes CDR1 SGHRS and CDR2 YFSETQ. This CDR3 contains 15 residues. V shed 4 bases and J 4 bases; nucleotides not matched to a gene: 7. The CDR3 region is CASSLGQVYYNEQFF. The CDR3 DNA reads TGCGCCAGCAGCCTGGGACAGGTTTATTACAATGAGCAGTTCTTC.

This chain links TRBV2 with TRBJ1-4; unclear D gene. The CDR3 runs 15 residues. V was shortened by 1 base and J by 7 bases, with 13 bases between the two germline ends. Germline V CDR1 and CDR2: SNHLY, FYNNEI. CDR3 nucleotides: TGTGCCAGCAGTGAAGGGTACAGCCTCTCTGAAAAACTGTTTTTT. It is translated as CASSEGYSLSEKLFF.